This TCR beta chain was recovered during a study of blood T cells in healthy people across ages. A J-beta primer mix and a sample-barcoded 5' primer were used in a second PCR of roughly 7 to 12 cycles. TCRdb re-called the 5' RACE reads with MiXCR, one entry per CDR3 protein. The sample consists of some 710,000 distinct CDR3 sequences, about 47% of them appearing once. The CDR3 totals 15 residues. The ends were cut back, 5 bases at V and 4 bases at J, with 18 bases in the middle. Germline CDR1 SGHVS, CDR2 FNYEAQ. This receptor was identified in a man aged 80 or over in good health. J is TRBJ2-7 and V is TRBV7-6, with D perhaps matching TRBD1 (5 bases). Material: blood. CDR3: CASSPITGKAYEQYF. The CDR3 coding sequence is TGTGCCAGCAGCCCCATTACAGGTAAAGCTTACGAGCAGTACTTC.